This TCR beta chain is drawn from a study of blood T cell repertoires in COVID-19. Background on the study: The study drew acute and convalescent COVID-19 samples from the United States, Italy and Spain. The cDNA or gDNA used as material had been derived from T cells, B-cell-depleted T cells, or PBMCs.

Methods used by the authors: Nucleated cell counts were estimated from reference gene primer amplification. Data came from immunoSEQ multiplex PCR; TCRdb stores just in-frame clones and leaves some out. Clone size and V and J calls were adopted from that table, with D and trimming inferred from the DNA. The sample yields 90,000 or so clones, approximately 85% seen once. The source material was peripheral blood. The sequence derives from a man in his 60s with acute or convalescent COVID-19.

CDR3: CASSQGQYGYTF. The CDR3 nucleotides are TGTGCCAGCAGCCAGGGACAGTATGGCTACACCTTC. The chain has TRBV7-9 and TRBJ1-2; 7 nucleotides match TRBD1. CDR1 and CDR2 from the germline V gene are SEHNR and FQNEAQ (reference sequence). The CDR3 contains 12 residues. The junction had 2 bases not matched to a gene; V was cut back by 5 bases and J by 5 bases.